Below, one T cell receptor beta chain is given with its context. Its matching antigen is unknown. The authors ran the immunoSEQ assay, v3.0, at survey level. Sequencing used immunoSEQ multiplex PCR; TCRdb keeps in-frame clones, though not all of them. The data hold about 37,000 clones, with around 83% observed a single time. V shed 2 bases and J 5 bases; nucleotides not matched to a gene: 8. CDR1 and CDR2 (germline): MNHEY, SVGAGI. The CDR3 totals 15 residues. The entry originates in a study of long-term antiretroviral therapy in people with HIV. Overall study findings and caveats: Pre-ART expanded TRB clones stayed dominant throughout, though often decreasing after ART. HIV repertoires spanned narrower CDR3 length ranges than controls. Blood, drawn from 2004 to 2017, may reflect older ART regimens.

There were roughly 0.9-11 million cryopreserved PBMC in the samples before DNA extraction. The chain carries TRBV6-5 and TRBJ2-5; 7 bases are a match to TRBD2. The TCR was taken from a man aged 18 to 35 with HIV. Sample: unsorted PBMCs, taken 1 year after starting antiretroviral therapy. The CDR3 sequence: CASSYGGSPRETQYF. The CDR3 region has the DNA TGTGCCAGCAGTTACGGCGGGAGCCCGAGGGAGACCCAGTACTTC.